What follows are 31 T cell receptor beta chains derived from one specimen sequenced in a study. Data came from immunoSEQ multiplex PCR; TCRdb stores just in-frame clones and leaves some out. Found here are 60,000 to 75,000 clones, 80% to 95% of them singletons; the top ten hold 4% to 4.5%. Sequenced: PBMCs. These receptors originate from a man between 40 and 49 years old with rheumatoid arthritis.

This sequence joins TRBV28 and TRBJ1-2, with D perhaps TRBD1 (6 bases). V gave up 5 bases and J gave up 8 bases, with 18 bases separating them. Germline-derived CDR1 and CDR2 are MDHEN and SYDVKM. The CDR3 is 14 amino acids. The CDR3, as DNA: TGTGCCAGCAGTCTACTGAAGGGGGTGTTAGGCTACACCTTC. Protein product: CASSLLKGVLGYTF.

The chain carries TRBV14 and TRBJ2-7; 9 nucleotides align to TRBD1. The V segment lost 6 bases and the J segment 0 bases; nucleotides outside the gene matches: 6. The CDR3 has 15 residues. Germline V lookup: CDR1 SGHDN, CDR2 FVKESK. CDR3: CASSPDRGDSYEQYF. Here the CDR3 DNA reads TGTGCCAGCAGTCCTGACAGGGGGGACTCCTACGAGCAGTACTTC.

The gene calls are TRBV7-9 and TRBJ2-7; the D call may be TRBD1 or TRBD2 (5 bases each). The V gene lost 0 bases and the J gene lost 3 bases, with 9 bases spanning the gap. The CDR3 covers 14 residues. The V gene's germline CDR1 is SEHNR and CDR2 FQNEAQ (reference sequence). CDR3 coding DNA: TGTGCCAGCAGCTTAGCGGGACCAAGCTACGAGCAGTACTTC. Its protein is CASSLAGPSYEQYF.

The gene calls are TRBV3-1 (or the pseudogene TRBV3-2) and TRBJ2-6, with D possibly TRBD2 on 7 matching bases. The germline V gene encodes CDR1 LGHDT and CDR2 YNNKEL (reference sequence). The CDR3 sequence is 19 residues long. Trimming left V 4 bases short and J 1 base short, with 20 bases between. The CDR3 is CASSPLAGALLSGANVLTF. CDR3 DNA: TGTGCCAGCAGCCCCCTTGCGGGGGCCCTATTATCTGGGGCCAACGTCCTGACTTTC.

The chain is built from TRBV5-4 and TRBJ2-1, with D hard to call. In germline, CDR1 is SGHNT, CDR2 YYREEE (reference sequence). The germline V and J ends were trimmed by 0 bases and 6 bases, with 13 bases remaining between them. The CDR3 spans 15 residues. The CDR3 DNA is TGTGCCAGCAGCTTGGACTCCACACGAATCAATGAGCAGTTCTTC. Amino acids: CASSLDSTRINEQFF.

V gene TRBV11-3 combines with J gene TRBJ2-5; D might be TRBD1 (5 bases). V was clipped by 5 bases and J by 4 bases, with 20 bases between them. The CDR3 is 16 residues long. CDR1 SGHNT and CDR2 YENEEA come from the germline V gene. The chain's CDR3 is CASSRGDQGNRETQYF. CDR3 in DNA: TGTGCCAGCAGCCGTGGCGACCAGGGCAATAGAGAGACCCAGTACTTC. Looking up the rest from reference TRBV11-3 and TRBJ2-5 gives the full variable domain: EAGVVQSPRYKIIEKKQPVAFWCNPISGHNTLYWYLQNLGQGPELLIRYENEEAVDDSQLPKDRFSAERLKGVDSTLKIQPAELGDSAVYLCASSRGDQGNRETQYFGPGTRLLVL.

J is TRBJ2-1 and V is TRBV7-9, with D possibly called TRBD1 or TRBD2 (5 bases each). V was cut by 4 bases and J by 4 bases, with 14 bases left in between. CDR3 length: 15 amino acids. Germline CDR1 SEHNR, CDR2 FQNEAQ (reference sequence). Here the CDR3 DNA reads TGTGCCAGCAGCTGGGGGTCAGCGTCGTACAATGAGCAGTTCTTC. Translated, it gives CASSWGSASYNEQFF.

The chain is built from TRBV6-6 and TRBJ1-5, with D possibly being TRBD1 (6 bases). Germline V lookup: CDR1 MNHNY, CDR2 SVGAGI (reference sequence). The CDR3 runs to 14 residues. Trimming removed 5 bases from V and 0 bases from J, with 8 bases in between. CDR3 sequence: CASSTGYSNQPQHF. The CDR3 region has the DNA TGTGCCAGCAGTACAGGGTATAGCAATCAGCCCCAGCATTTT.

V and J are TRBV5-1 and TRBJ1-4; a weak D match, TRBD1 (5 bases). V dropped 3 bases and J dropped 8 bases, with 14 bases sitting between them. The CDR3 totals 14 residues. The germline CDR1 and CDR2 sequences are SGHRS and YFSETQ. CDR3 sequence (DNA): TGCGCCAGCAGCTGGGGACGGTCTCCCGAAAAACTGTTTTTT. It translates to CASSWGRSPEKLFF.

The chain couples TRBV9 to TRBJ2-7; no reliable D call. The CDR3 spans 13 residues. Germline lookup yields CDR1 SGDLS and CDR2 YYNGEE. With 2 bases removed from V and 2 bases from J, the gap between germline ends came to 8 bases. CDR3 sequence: CASSVDGAYEQYF. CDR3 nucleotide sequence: TGTGCCAGCAGCGTCGACGGTGCCTACGAGCAGTACTTC.

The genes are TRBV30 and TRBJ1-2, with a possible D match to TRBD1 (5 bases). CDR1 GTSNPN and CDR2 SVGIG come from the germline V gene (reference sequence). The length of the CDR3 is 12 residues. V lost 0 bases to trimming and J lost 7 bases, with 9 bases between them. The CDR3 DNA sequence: TGTGCCTGGAGTGTGACAGCCTCTGGCTACACCTTC. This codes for CAWSVTASGYTF.

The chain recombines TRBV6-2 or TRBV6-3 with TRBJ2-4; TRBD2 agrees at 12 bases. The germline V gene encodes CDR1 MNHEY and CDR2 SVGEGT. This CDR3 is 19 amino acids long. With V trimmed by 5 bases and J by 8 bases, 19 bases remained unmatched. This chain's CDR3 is CASSTPPRLGLAGGYIQYF. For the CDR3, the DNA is TGTGCCAGCAGTACCCCTCCCCGTCTGGGGCTAGCGGGAGGGTACATTCAGTACTTC.

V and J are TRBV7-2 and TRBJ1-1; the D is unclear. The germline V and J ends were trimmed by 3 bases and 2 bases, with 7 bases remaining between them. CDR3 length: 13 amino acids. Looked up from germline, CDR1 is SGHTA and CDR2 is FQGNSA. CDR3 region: CASSLGINTEAFF. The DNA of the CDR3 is TGTGCCAGCAGCTTGGGGATTAACACTGAAGCTTTCTTT.

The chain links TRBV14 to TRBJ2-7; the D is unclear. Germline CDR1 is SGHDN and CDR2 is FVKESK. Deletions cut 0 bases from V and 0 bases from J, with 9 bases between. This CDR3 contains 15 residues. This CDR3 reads CASSQDPGSSYEQYF. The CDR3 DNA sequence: TGTGCCAGCAGCCAAGATCCGGGCAGCTCCTACGAGCAGTACTTC.

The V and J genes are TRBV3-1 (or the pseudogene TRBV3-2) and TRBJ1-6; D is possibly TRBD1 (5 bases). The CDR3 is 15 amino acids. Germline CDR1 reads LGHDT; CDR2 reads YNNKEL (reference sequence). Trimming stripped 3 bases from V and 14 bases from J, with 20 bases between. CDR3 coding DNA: TGTGCCAGCAGCCAGGAGGTGGCAGGGTCAAGCACCCTCCACTTT. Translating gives CASSQEVAGSSTLHF.

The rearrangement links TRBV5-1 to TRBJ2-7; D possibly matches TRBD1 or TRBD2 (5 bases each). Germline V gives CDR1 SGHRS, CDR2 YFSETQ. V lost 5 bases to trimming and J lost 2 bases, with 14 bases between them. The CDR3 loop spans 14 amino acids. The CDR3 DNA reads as TGCGCCAGCAGTCTCTCTGGGGGTCCCTACGAGCAGTACTTC. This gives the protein CASSLSGGPYEQYF.

This CDR3 is CASSLGLAFDEQFF. Written as DNA, the CDR3 is TGTGCCAGCAGCTTGGGACTAGCGTTCGATGAGCAGTTCTTC. The chain uses TRBV7-2 and TRBJ2-1, with TRBD2 matching 10 bases. CDR1 SGHTA and CDR2 FQGNSA come from the germline V gene. V dropped 3 bases and J dropped 8; count of bases not matched to a gene: 4. The CDR3 is 14 amino acids.

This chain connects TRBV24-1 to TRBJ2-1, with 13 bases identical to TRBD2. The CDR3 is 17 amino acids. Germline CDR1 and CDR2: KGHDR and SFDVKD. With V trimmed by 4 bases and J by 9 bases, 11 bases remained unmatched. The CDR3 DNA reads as TGTGCCACCAGTGAAATGGGACTAGCGGGATCACCGTTTGAGCAGTTCTTC. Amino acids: CATSEMGLAGSPFEQFF.

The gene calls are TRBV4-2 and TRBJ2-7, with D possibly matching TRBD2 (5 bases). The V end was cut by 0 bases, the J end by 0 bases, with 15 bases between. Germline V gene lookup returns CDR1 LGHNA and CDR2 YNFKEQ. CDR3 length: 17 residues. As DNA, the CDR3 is TGTGCCAGCAGCCAAGATAGTTCCAGCGGATTCTCCTACGAGCAGTACTTC. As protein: CASSQDSSSGFSYEQYF.

The CDR3 loop reads CASSQDRGGSNYGYTF. In DNA form, the CDR3 reads TGCGCCAGCAGCCAAGATCGAGGGGGCTCTAACTATGGCTACACCTTC. The rearrangement uses TRBV4-3 and TRBJ1-2; TRBD1 matches 7 bases. CDR1 is LGHNA and CDR2 is YSLEER in the germline V gene. The CDR3 totals 16 residues. V shed 0 bases and J 0 bases; nucleotides not matched to a gene: 4.

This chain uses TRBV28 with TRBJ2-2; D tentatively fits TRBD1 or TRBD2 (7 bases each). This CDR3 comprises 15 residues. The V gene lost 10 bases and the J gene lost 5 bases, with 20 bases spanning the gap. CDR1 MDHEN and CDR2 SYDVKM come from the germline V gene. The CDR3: CATQGEGLGTGELFF. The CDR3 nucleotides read TGTGCCACTCAGGGGGAGGGCCTGGGTACCGGGGAGCTGTTTTTT.

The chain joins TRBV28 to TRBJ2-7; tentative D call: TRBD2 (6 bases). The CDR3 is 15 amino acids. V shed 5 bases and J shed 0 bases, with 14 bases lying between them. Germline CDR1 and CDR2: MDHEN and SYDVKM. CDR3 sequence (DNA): TGTGCCAGCAGTCCCCCCCTAGCGAACTCCTACGAGCAGTACTTC. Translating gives CASSPPLANSYEQYF.

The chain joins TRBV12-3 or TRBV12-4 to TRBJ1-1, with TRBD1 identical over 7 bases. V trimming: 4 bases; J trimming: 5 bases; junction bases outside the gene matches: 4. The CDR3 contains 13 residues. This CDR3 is CASSSTGRTEAFF. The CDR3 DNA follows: TGTGCCAGCAGTTCGACAGGGCGGACTGAAGCTTTCTTT.

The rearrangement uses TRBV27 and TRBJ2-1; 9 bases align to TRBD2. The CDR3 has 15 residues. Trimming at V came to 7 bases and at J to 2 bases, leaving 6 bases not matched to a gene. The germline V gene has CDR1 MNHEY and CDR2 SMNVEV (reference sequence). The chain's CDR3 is CASTPVAGAYNEQFF. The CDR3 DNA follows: TGTGCCAGCACCCCAGTAGCGGGAGCCTACAATGAGCAGTTCTTC.

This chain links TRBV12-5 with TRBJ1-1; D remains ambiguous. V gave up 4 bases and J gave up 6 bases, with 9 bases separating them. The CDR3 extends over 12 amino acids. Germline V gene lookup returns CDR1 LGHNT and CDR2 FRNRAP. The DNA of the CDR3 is TGTGCTAGTGGTTCGCCCGGGTCTGAAGCTTTCTTT. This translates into CASGSPGSEAFF.

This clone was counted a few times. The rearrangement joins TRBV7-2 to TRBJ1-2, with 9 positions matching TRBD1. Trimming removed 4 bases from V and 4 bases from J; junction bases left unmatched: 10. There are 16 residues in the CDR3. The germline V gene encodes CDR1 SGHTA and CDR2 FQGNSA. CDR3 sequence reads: CASSSSTGGRGYGYTF. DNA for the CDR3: TGTGCCAGCAGCTCCTCCACAGGGGGCCGGGGCTATGGCTACACCTTC. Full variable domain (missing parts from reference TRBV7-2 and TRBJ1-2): GAGVSQSPSNKVTEKGKDVELRCDPISGHTALYWYRQSLGQGLEFLIYFQGNSAPDKSGLPSDRFSAERTGGSVSTLTIQRTQQEDSAVYLCASSSSTGGRGYGYTFGSGTRLTVV.

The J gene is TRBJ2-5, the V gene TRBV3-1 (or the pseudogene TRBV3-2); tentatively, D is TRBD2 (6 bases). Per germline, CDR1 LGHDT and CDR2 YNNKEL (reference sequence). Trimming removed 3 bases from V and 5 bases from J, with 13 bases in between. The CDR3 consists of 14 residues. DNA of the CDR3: TGTGCCAGCAGCCAGAGTAGGAGGGGTGAGACCCAGTACTTC. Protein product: CASSQSRRGETQYF.

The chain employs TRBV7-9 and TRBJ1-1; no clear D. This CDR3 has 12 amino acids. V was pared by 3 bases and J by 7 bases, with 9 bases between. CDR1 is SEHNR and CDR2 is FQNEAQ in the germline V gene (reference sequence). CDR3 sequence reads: CASSLISSEAFF. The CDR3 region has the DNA TGTGCCAGCAGCTTGATCTCAAGTGAAGCTTTCTTT. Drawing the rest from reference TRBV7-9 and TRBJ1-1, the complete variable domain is DTGVSQNPRHKITKRGQNVTFRCDPISEHNRLYWYRQTLGQGPEFLTYFQNEAQLEKSRLLSDRFSAERPKGSFSTLEIQRTEQGDSAMYLCASSLISSEAFFGQGTRLTVV.

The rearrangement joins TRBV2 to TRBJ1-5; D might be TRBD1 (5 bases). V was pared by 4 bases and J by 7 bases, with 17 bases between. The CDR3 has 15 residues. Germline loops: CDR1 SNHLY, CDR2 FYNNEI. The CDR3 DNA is TGTGCCAGCAGTGTAAGGGCAGGGTCGCGCCAGCCCCAGCATTTT. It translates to CASSVRAGSRQPQHF.

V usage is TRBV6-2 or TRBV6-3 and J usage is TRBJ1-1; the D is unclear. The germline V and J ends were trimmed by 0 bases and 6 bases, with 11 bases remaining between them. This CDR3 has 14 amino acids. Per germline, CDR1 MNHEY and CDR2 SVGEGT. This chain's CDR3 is CASSYSTSRPEAFF. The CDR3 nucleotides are TGTGCCAGCAGTTACTCGACTTCACGGCCTGAAGCTTTCTTT.

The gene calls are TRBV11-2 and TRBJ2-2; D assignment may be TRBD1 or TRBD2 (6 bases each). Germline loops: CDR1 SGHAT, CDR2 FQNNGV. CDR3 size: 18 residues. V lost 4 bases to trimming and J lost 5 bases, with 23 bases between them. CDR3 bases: TGTGCCAGCAGCTCGCCGGGGGACCCGGGGGCGTTGACCGGGGAGCTGTTTTTT. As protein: CASSSPGDPGALTGELFF.